The next 2 T cell receptor beta chains were all read from a single sample in a study of response to subunit inactivated influenza vaccine. TCRdb re-analysed the RT-PCR reads in MiXCR, keeping a single row per CDR3 protein. The sample has 650,000 to 800,000 distinct CDR3 sequences, roughly 20% seen once. The specimen comprised PBMCs from blood, sampled about 5 days after vaccination. These TCRs come from a man aged 50 to 60 who received an inactivated influenza vaccine.

This clonotype has only a few counts. CDR3 amino acids: CSAVVRETQYF. CDR3 nucleotide sequence: TGCAGTGCAGTGGTCCGGGAGACCCAGTACTTC. The J gene is TRBJ2-5, the V gene TRBV20-1; D uncertain. The V gene's germline CDR1 is DFQATT and CDR2 SNEGSKA (reference sequence). The V end was cut by 6 bases, the J end by 5 bases, with 10 bases between. The CDR3 consists of 11 residues.

This clonotype has only a few counts. V is TRBV9 and J is TRBJ2-1; D possibly matches TRBD1 or TRBD2 (5 bases each). The V gene's germline CDR1 is SGDLS and CDR2 YYNGEE. The CDR3 totals 16 residues. Between the trimmed V and J ends, which lost 4 bases and 0 bases, there was a span of 14 bases. As DNA, the CDR3 is TGTGCCAGCAGCTCCATAGGGACGGACTCCTACAATGAGCAGTTCTTC. Amino acid sequence: CASSSIGTDSYNEQFF.